The sequence of this TCR beta chain was determined in a study of OX40 agonist ivuxolimab in advanced cancers. TCRdb keeps only in-frame clones here, not all; method: immunoSEQ multiplex PCR. The sample contains more than 45,000 clones, 70% to 90% of which appear only once. Germline V lookup: CDR1 SGHNT, CDR2 YENEEA. V was cut by 4 bases and J by 0 bases, with 7 bases left in between. This CDR3 has 15 residues. Exclusion applied to patients with autoimmune disease history or systemic immunosuppression. This clone has just a few counts. This TCR came from an adult with an advanced solid tumor such as melanoma, head and neck, liver or kidney cancer. V is TRBV11-3 and J is TRBJ2-6, with D unresolved. This specimen consisted of CD4+ or CD8+ T cells sorted from blood, obtained in a trial of the OX40 agonist ivuxolimab. CDR3 bases: TGTGCCAGCAGCTACGAGGTCTCTGGGGCCAACGTCCTGACTTTC. Translation: CASSYEVSGANVLTF.